Shown below are 12 T cell receptor beta chains from a single sample sequenced in a study of T cells in women clearing cervical HPV infection. Profiling relied on immunoSEQ multiplex PCR, and the TCRdb table lists in-frame clones only, not all of them. In all, the sample yields around 39,000 clones. Input material: blood buffy coat. These receptors were taken from a woman aged 18 to 75 with a cervical HPV16 infection that either progressed to CIN3+ or cleared (not recorded which).

Remarks on this clone: The read terminates 3 residues ahead of where the CDR3 ends, so the germline J gene completes it. The chain is built from TRBV2 and TRBJ1-1, with D perhaps matching TRBD1 (5 bases). The CDR3 is 15 amino acids. From germline, CDR1 is SNHLY and CDR2 FYNNEI. CDR3 loop: CASSPRGAITYEAFF. CDR3 DNA (partial): TGTGCCAGCAGTCCTAGGGGAGCAATCACCTACGAG.

Points on this clone: From the germline J gene comes the end of the CDR3, since the read stops 3 residues before it. The V and J genes are TRBV30 and TRBJ1-6; D is unresolved. V was shortened by 8 bases and J by 10 bases, with 27 bases between the two germline ends. CDR3 length equals 16 residues. Germline CDR1 GTSNPN, CDR2 SVGIG (reference sequence). The chain's CDR3 is CARDTIAGGSGSPLHF. The sequenced CDR3 bases are TGTGCCCGAGACACAATTGCGGGAGGAAGTGGCTCACCC. Full variable domain (remainder filled in from reference TRBV30 and TRBJ1-6): SQTIHQWPATLVQPVGSPLSLECTVEGTSNPNLYWYRQAAGRGLQLLFYSVGIGQISSEVPQNLSASRPQDRQFILSSKKLLLSDSGFYLCARDTIAGGSGSPLHFGNGTRLTVT.

The sequenced CDR3 bases are TGTGCCAGCTCACCCGAGGCCGGACAGGACTATGGC. Encoded protein: CASSPEAGQDYG. The complete CDR3 reads CASSPEAGQDYGYTF. The gene calls are TRBV18 and TRBJ1-2, with 7 bases identical to TRBD1. Read coverage stops 3 residues before the CDR3 terminus; the germline J gene supplies the remainder. Germline-derived CDR1 and CDR2 are KGHSH and LQKENI. CDR3 length equals 15 residues. V lost 3 bases to trimming and J lost 3 bases; unmatched junction nucleotides: 7.

Of note for this clone: The CDR3 end is not reached by the read, which stops 3 residues before it; the germline J gene fills it in. This chain links TRBV7-2 with TRBJ2-5; 8 positions match TRBD1. This CDR3 region has 15 residues. Losses at the gene ends were 4 bases for V and 3 bases for J; bases not matched to a gene: 7. Germline CDR1 SGHTA, CDR2 FQGNSA. The covered CDR3 bases are TGTGCCAGCAGCTCCCTAGGGACAGGAGAAGAGACC. Its translation: CASSSLGTGEET. The CDR3 in full is CASSSLGTGEETQYF.

Worth noting for this clone: The CDR3 end falls 3 residues outside the read, so it is completed with the germline J gene. The rearrangement uses TRBV14 and TRBJ1-6; 7 nucleotides line up with TRBD1. This CDR3 is 14 amino acids long. The V and J ends lost 4 bases and 11 bases, in that order; junction bases with no gene match: 8. Germline V gene lookup returns CDR1 SGHDN and CDR2 FVKESK. CDR3 loop: CASSRQGEGAPLHF. CDR3 bases read: TGTGCCAGCAGCCGTCAGGGGGAAGGAGCACCC.

Concerning this clone: Sequencing ends 3 residues short of the CDR3 end; the germline J gene provides the rest. The chain has TRBV19 and TRBJ1-4; D is unresolved. The germline gives CDR1 LNHDA, CDR2 SQIVND (reference sequence). The CDR3 is made up of 15 amino acids. Trimming took off 2 bases at V and 0 bases at J, with 7 bases between the two ends. The sequenced part of the CDR3 DNA is TGTGCCAGTAGTATATCCGTCGCAACTAATGAAAAA. It is translated as CASSISVATNEK. The full CDR3 protein is CASSISVATNEKLFF.

In the case of this clone: The missing CDR3 end, 3 residues past where the read stops, is filled in from the germline J gene. The chain employs TRBV29-1 and TRBJ1-5; tentative D call: TRBD1 (6 bases). From germline, CDR1 is SQVTM and CDR2 ANQGSEA. The CDR3 runs 14 residues. V was trimmed by 3 bases and J by 2 bases, leaving 11 bases between them. The CDR3: CSVEVGGGNQPQHF. Partial CDR3 DNA: TGCAGCGTTGAGGTAGGGGGGGGCAATCAGCCC.

With regard to this clone: The read terminates 3 residues before the CDR3 end, so the remaining end is supplied by the germline J gene. The chain employs TRBV19 and TRBJ2-3; 9 bases line up with TRBD2. CDR3 size: 13 residues. Per the germline V gene, CDR1 is LNHDA and CDR2 is SQIVND (reference sequence). CDR3: CASKASGKETQYF. The DNA read from the CDR3 is TGTGCCAGTAAGGCTAGCGGGAAAGAGACG.

Frequency places this clone as medium-sized. The read ends 3 residues before the CDR3 terminus; that terminus is restored from the germline J gene. The same CDR3 also results from other DNA sequences found in this sample. The chain carries TRBV5-1 and TRBJ2-6; D unclear. This CDR3 is built from 15 residues. Per germline, CDR1 SGHRS and CDR2 YFSETQ. Trimming removed 4 bases at V and 0 bases at J, with 8 bases between. The CDR3 bases that were read are TGCGCCAGCAGCCTCTCTCTCTCTGGGGCCAACGTC. Its protein is CASSLSLSGANV. The CDR3, in full, reads CASSLSLSGANVLTF.

Comment on this clone: Read data end 3 residues before the CDR3 end; the end is taken from the germline J gene. The rearrangement uses TRBV2 and TRBJ2-3; 8 bases line up with TRBD1. The CDR3 covers 14 residues. Germline loops: CDR1 SNHLY, CDR2 FYNNEI. The part of the CDR3 DNA that was read is TGTGCCAGCCAATCGGGACAGGAAAATCAGCCG. It specifies CASQSGQENQP. The complete CDR3 sequence is CASQSGQENQPQYF.

Concerning this clone itself: Read data end 3 residues before the CDR3 end; the end is taken from the germline J gene. The V gene is TRBV2, the J gene TRBJ1-4, with TRBD1 matching 11 bases. J gave up 8 bases and V 3 bases, and 2 bases lay outside the gene matches. CDR3 length: 14 amino acids. Germline V gives CDR1 SNHLY, CDR2 FYNNEI. CDR3 sequence reads: CASSEGQGGEKLFF. The covered CDR3 bases are TGTGCCAGCAGTGAGGGACAGGGGGGGGAAAAA. Using reference TRBV2 and TRBJ1-4 for the parts outside the CDR3, the full variable domain is EPEVTQTPSHQVTQMGQEVILRCVPISNHLYFYWYRQILGQKVEFLVSFYNNEISEKSEIFDDQFSVERPDGSNFTLKIRSTKLEDSAMYFCASSEGQGGEKLFFGSGTQLSVL.

Worth noting for this clone: The CDR3 end falls 3 residues outside the read, so it is completed with the germline J gene. The chain combines TRBV5-1 with TRBJ2-1; the D call may be TRBD1 or TRBD2 (5 bases each). Germline values: CDR1 SGHRS, CDR2 YFSETQ. This CDR3 spans 18 amino acids. Trimming took off 4 bases at V and 3 bases at J, with 23 bases between the two ends. Incomplete CDR3 DNA: TGCGCCAGCAGCCCTCGAGGGGAAGGCCCGAGCCTCTACAATGAG. Its protein product is CASSPRGEGPSLYNE. In full, the CDR3 reads CASSPRGEGPSLYNEQFF.